The rows below give T cell receptor beta chains drawn from one sample of a study of blood T cell repertoires in COVID-19. Here immunoSEQ multiplex PCR was the method, and the copy in TCRdb shows in-frame clones only, minus some. The data show about 200,000 clones, roughly 90% seen once. Sample: peripheral blood. The source is a woman in her seventies with acute or convalescent COVID-19. CDR3s include the opening cysteine and the closing phenylalanine or tryptophan. D genes are given only for firm matches. Clone size appears in some rows only: once, few, many, or a class for an expanded clone.

v_call,j_call,clone_size,d_call,cdr3_nt,cdr3_aa
TRBV7-2,TRBJ2-7,NA,TRBD2,TGTGCCACCTCTAGCGGGCTTTTGGGGGAGCAGTACTTC,CATSSGLLGEQYF
TRBV27,TRBJ1-5,NA,NA,TGTGCCAGCAGTAATTTAAGGGGTCAGCCCCAGCATTTT,CASSNLRGQPQHF
TRBV10-1,TRBJ2-2,NA,NA,TGCGCCAGCAGTGACCAAGGCGCAGGGGTCGTTACCGGGGAGCTGTTTTTT,CASSDQGAGVVTGELFF
TRBV9,TRBJ2-7,NA,TRBD2,TGTGCCAGCAGCGTAACCTCGGGGGGGATACCCTACGAGCAGTACTTC,CASSVTSGGIPYEQYF
TRBV11-2,TRBJ2-7,once,TRBD1,TGTGCCAGCAGCTTAGATCCGAGACAGGGGAACGAGCAGTACTTC,CASSLDPRQGNEQYF
TRBV5-5,TRBJ1-5,NA,NA,TGTGCCAGCAGCTCAGAACAGAGTGTACAGCCCCAGCATTTT,CASSSEQSVQPQHF
TRBV5-8,TRBJ1-2,once,NA,TGTGCCAGCAGCTTTCGGGGATATGGCTACACCTTC,CASSFRGYGYTF
TRBV11-1,TRBJ2-3,NA,NA,TGTGCCAGCAGCTTGATGGCCCTCTTTTTCACAGATACGCAGTATTTT,CASSLMALFFTDTQYF
TRBV19,TRBJ1-1,NA,NA,TGTGCCAGTAGTATCCTTAACACTGAAGCTTTCTTT,CASSILNTEAFF
TRBV6-5,TRBJ1-2,NA,TRBD1,TGTGCCAGCACTAATGGACAGGGGAAGGGCTACACCTTC,CASTNGQGKGYTF
TRBV24-1,TRBJ2-2,NA,TRBD2,TGTGCCACCAGTGATGGTCGGACTAGAGGAGCGGGCGGGGAGCTGTTTTTT,CATSDGRTRGAGGELFF
TRBV13,TRBJ2-5,NA,TRBD2,TGTGCCAGCAGTTACAGCGGGAGTGGAAAGACCCAGTACTTC,CASSYSGSGKTQYF
TRBV20-1,TRBJ2-3,NA,TRBD2,TGCAGTGCTAGTGGGGGCTTTTCGGGACTAGCGGGAGTTCCCACAGATACGCAGTATTTT,CSASGGFSGLAGVPTDTQYF
TRBV3-1/TRBV3-2,TRBJ1-3,NA,TRBD1,TGTGCCAGCAGCCCGACAGGGGTCGGAAACACCATATATTTT,CASSPTGVGNTIYF
TRBV7-3,TRBJ1-2,NA,NA,TGTGCCAGCAGCTTAAGCGGTGGGAGGGGACGGGCTAACTATGGCTACACCTTC,CASSLSGGRGRANYGYTF
TRBV27,TRBJ2-7,NA,TRBD1,TGTGCCAGCAGTTTATCGAGGACAGGGGGCACCGAGCAGTACTTC,CASSLSRTGGTEQYF
TRBV5-4,TRBJ1-1,NA,TRBD1,TGTGCCAGCATCGGACAGGGGGCATCGAACACTGAAGCTTTCTTT,CASIGQGASNTEAFF
TRBV4-1,TRBJ2-7,NA,NA,TGCGCCAGCAGCCTTACCGGAGGGAGCGGCTACGAGCAGTACTTC,CASSLTGGSGYEQYF
TRBV18,TRBJ2-7,NA,TRBD1,TGTGCCAGCTCAGAGAGACAGGGCGGAGGTTACGAGCAGTACTTC,CASSERQGGGYEQYF
TRBV10-2,TRBJ2-3,NA,TRBD2,TGCGCCAGCAGTCCTTGGAGCGGGGGGAGCACAGATACGCAGTATTTT,CASSPWSGGSTDTQYF
TRBV18,TRBJ2-2,NA,NA,TGTGCCAGCTCACCTCAAAGGACAATAACCGGGGAGCTGTTTTTT,CASSPQRTITGELFF
TRBV5-4,TRBJ1-1,once,NA,TGTGCCAGCACCTTCGGGCACGACAGTAACACTGAAGCTTTCTTT,CASTFGHDSNTEAFF
TRBV15,TRBJ2-1,NA,NA,TGTGCCACCAGCAGAGATGACGAGGGACTTATTTACAATGAGCAGTTCTTC,CATSRDDEGLIYNEQFF
TRBV5-1,TRBJ1-3,NA,TRBD1,TGCGCCAGCAGCAGTCAGGGGGCTGGAAACACCATATATTTT,CASSSQGAGNTIYF
TRBV7-9,TRBJ2-2,NA,NA,TGTGCCAGCAGCTGGGCAGGGGCGAACGCCGGGGAGCTGTTTTTT,CASSWAGANAGELFF
TRBV7-2,TRBJ1-2,NA,NA,TGTGCCAGCAGCTTAGCGCCCGGACAGACCAACTATGGCTACACCTTC,CASSLAPGQTNYGYTF
TRBV28,TRBJ1-2,NA,NA,TGTGCCAGCAGTTTTAAAGTCGGGGGCTACACCTTC,CASSFKVGGYTF
TRBV12-3/TRBV12-4,TRBJ1-1,few,NA,TGTGCCAGCAGTTTCACAGGGAATTCTGAAGCTTTCTTT,CASSFTGNSEAFF
TRBV24-1,TRBJ2-7,NA,NA,TGTGCCACCGCTCCCGGGGAAGGGTCCTACGAGCAGTACTTC,CATAPGEGSYEQYF
TRBV6-5,TRBJ1-1,NA,TRBD1,TGTGCCAGCAGCCTCGGACAGGCGAACACTGAAGCTTTCTTT,CASSLGQANTEAFF
TRBV7-2,TRBJ2-2,NA,NA,TGTGCCAGCAAACAGGGTTTTGCGAACACCGGGGAGCTGTTTTTT,CASKQGFANTGELFF
TRBV10-3,TRBJ2-5,NA,TRBD2,TGTGCCATCAGTGAGTCGGCTAGCGGGGGATCGGGAGAGACCCAGTACTTC,CAISESASGGSGETQYF
TRBV3-1/TRBV3-2,TRBJ2-1,NA,TRBD2,TGTGCCAGCAGGCATATCGGACTAGTTTCTGCGCAGTTCTTC,CASRHIGLVSAQFF
TRBV5-1,TRBJ1-1,NA,NA,TGCGCCAGCAGCCCCCAGGGTGGGACACCAGCTTTCTTT,CASSPQGGTPAFF
TRBV5-1,TRBJ2-3,NA,NA,TGCGCCAGCAGCTTTGGGCAGTTCACAGATACGCAGTATTTT,CASSFGQFTDTQYF
TRBV3-1/TRBV3-2,TRBJ1-2,once,NA,TGTGCCAGCAGCCAAAAACAGGGCACCTATGGCTACACCTTC,CASSQKQGTYGYTF
TRBV6-5,TRBJ2-7,NA,NA,TGTGCCAGCAAAAACCCAACAGGGCACGAGCAGTACTTC,CASKNPTGHEQYF
TRBV5-4,TRBJ1-2,NA,TRBD1,TGTGCCAGCAGCCTTGGACAGGGGCAAGATGGCTACACCTTC,CASSLGQGQDGYTF
TRBV18,TRBJ2-5,NA,TRBD1,TGTGCCAGCTCGCCGGGACAGCAAGAGACCCAGTACTTC,CASSPGQQETQYF
TRBV5-1,TRBJ2-3,NA,NA,TGCGCCAGCAGCCCCCTTGCTACCTCCACAGATACGCAGTATTTT,CASSPLATSTDTQYF
TRBV10-1,TRBJ2-2,NA,TRBD1,TGCGCCAGCAGCGACAGGGTTGCCGGGGAGCTGTTTTTT,CASSDRVAGELFF
TRBV7-8,TRBJ1-5,NA,TRBD1,TGTGCCAGCAGCCTTAGGGAGGACAGGGGGCTGCCCCAGCATTTT,CASSLREDRGLPQHF
TRBV7-2,TRBJ1-2,NA,TRBD1,TGTGCCAGCAGCCTAGGACAGGCTCCTGGCTACACCTTC,CASSLGQAPGYTF
TRBV11-1,TRBJ2-3,NA,NA,TGTGCCAGCAGCACGAGGGCGGGCACAGATACGCAGTATTTT,CASSTRAGTDTQYF
TRBV7-9,TRBJ1-2,NA,NA,TGTGCCAGCAGCTTAGTATCGGTCTCCTATGGCTACACCTTC,CASSLVSVSYGYTF
TRBV5-1,TRBJ2-7,few,NA,TGCGCCAGCAGCTTAGACCCTGGGCCCGAGCAGTACTTC,CASSLDPGPEQYF
TRBV27,TRBJ2-7,NA,TRBD1,TGTGCCAGCAGTTCAGACAGGGGCAGGAACTACGAGCAGTACTTC,CASSSDRGRNYEQYF
TRBV18,TRBJ1-2,NA,TRBD1,TGTGCCAGCTCGCCTTCTCAGGGGACAGGAGGCTACACCTTC,CASSPSQGTGGYTF
TRBV9,TRBJ2-2,NA,NA,TGTGCCAGCAGCGCACTCGGGGCCGGGGAGCTGTTTTTT,CASSALGAGELFF
TRBV3-1/TRBV3-2,TRBJ2-5,NA,NA,TGTGCCAGCAGCCCGCCCAGGCGTAAGCAGGGCGGGACCCAGTACTTC,CASSPPRRKQGGTQYF
TRBV2,TRBJ1-1,NA,NA,TGTGCCAGCACCCTGGAGCGGATTCGGGACACTGAAGCTTTCTTT,CASTLERIRDTEAFF
TRBV5-1,TRBJ1-1,NA,TRBD1,TGCGCCAGCCATGGACAGGGGGGAATGAACACTGAAGCTTTCTTT,CASHGQGGMNTEAFF
TRBV12-3/TRBV12-4,TRBJ1-3,once,NA,TGTGCCTTGGGGGGTTCTGGAAACACCATATATTTT,CALGGSGNTIYF
TRBV2,TRBJ1-5,NA,NA,TGTGCCAGCGCTATGGATCAGCCCCAGCATTTT,CASAMDQPQHF